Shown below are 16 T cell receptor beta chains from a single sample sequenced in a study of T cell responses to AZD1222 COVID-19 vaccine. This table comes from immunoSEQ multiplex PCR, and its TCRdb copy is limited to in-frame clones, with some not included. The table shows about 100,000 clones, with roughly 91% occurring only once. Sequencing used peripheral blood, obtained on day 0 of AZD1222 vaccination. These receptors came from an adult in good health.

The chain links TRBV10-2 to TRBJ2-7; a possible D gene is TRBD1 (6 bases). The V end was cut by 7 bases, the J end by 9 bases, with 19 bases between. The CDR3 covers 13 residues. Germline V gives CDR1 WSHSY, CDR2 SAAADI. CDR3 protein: CASKRTGIDGQYF. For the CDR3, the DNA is TGCGCCAGCAAACGAACAGGGATCGATGGGCAGTACTTC.

Written as DNA, the CDR3 is TGTGCCTGGAGACCGGACAGGGATTTTTACGAGCAGTACTTC. Encoded protein: CAWRPDRDFYEQYF. V usage is TRBV30 and J usage is TRBJ2-7; 8 nucleotides line up with TRBD1. V was clipped by 3 bases and J by 4 bases; unmatched bases: 8. There are 14 residues in the CDR3. Germline loops: CDR1 GTSNPN, CDR2 SVGIG (reference sequence).

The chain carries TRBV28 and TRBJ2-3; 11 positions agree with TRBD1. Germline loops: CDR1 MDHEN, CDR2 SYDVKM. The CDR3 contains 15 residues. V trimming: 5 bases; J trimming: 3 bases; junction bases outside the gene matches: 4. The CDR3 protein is CASSAGQGATDTQYF. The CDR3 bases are TGTGCCAGCAGTGCCGGACAGGGGGCTACAGATACGCAGTATTTT.

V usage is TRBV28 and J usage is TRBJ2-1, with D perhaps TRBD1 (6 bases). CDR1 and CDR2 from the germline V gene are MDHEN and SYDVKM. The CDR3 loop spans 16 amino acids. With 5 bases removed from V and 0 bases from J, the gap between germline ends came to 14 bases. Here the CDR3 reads CASSGTRGPSYNEQFF. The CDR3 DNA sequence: TGTGCCAGCAGTGGGACAAGGGGACCCTCCTACAATGAGCAGTTCTTC.

Written as DNA, the CDR3 is TGTGCCAGCAGCCTGACAGTTAATTCACCCCTCCACTTT. Encoded protein: CASSLTVNSPLHF. This chain joins TRBV14 and TRBJ1-6; TRBD1 is a possible D gene (5 bases). This CDR3 has 13 amino acids. Germline CDR1 is SGHDN and CDR2 is FVKESK. The ends were cut back, 4 bases at V and 6 bases at J, with 7 bases in the middle. Looking up the rest from reference TRBV14 and TRBJ1-6 gives the full variable domain: EAGVTQFPSHSVIEKGQTVTLRCDPISGHDNLYWYRRVMGKEIKFLLHFVKESKQDESGMPNNRFLAERTGGTYSTLKVQPAELEDSGVYFCASSLTVNSPLHFGNGTRLTVT.

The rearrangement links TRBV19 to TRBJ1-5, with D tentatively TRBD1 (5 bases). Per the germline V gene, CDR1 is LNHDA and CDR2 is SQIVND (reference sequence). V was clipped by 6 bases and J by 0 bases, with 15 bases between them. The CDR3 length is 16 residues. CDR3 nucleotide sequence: TGTGCCAGTAGCCTTTTCGGACACAATAGCAATCAGCCCCAGCATTTT. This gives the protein CASSLFGHNSNQPQHF.

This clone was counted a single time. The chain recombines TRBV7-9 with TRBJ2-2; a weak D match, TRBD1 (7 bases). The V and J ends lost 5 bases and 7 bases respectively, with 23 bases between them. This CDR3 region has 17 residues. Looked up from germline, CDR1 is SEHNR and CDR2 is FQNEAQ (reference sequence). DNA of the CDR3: TGTGCCAGCAGCCCCAGGGGGATGGGACTCTTTAGCGGGGAGCTGTTTTTT. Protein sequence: CASSPRGMGLFSGELFF.

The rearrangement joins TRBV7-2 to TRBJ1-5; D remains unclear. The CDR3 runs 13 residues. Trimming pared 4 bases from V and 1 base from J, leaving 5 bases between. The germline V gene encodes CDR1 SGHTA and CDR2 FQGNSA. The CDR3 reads CASSYRSNQPQHF. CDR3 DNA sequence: TGTGCCAGCAGCTATCGCAGCAATCAGCCCCAGCATTTT.

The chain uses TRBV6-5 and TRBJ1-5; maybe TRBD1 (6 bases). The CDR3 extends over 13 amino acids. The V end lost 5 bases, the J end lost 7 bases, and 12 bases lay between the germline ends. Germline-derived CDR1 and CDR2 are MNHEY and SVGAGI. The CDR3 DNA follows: TGTGCCAGCAGTCAACAGGGTTGGCAGCCCCAGCATTTT. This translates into CASSQQGWQPQHF.

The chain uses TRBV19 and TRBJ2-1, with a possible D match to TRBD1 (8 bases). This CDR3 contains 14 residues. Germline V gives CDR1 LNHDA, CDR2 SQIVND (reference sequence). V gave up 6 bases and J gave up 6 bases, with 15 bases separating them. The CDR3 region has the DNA TGTGCCAGTAGGACAGGGGAGGGGGTCAATGAGCAGTTCTTC. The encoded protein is CASRTGEGVNEQFF.

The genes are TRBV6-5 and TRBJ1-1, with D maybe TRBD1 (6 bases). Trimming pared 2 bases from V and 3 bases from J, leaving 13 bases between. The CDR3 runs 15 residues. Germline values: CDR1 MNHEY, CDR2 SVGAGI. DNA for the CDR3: TGTGCCAGCAGTTACATGATGGACAGCTACACTGAAGCTTTCTTT. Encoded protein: CASSYMMDSYTEAFF.

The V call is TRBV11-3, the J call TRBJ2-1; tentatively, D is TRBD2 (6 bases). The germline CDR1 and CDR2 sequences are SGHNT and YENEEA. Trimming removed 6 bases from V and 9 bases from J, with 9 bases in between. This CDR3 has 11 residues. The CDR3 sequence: CASRGGSEQFF. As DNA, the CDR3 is TGTGCCAGCAGGGGGGGATCTGAGCAGTTCTTC.

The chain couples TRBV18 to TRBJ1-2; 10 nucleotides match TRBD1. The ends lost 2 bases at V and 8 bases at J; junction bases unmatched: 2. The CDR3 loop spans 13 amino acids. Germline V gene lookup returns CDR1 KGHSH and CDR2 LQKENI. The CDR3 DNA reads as TGTGCCAGCTCACCAGGGACAGGGGAAGGCTACACCTTC. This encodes CASSPGTGEGYTF.

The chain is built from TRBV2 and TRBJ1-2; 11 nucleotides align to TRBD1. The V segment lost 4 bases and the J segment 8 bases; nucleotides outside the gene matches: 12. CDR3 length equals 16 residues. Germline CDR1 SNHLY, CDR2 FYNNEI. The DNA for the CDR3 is TGTGCCAGCAGTGCCGACCTAAGGACAGGGGGCCGAGGCTACACCTTC. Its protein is CASSADLRTGGRGYTF. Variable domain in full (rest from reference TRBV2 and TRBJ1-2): EPEVTQTPSHQVTQMGQEVILRCVPISNHLYFYWYRQILGQKVEFLVSFYNNEISEKSEIFDDQFSVERPDGSNFTLKIRSTKLEDSAMYFCASSADLRTGGRGYTFGSGTRLTVV.

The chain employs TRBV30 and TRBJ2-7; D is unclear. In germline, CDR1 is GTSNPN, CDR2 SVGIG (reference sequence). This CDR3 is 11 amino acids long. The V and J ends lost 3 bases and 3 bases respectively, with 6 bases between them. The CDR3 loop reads CAWRNFYEQYF. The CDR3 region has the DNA TGTGCCTGGAGGAACTTCTACGAGCAGTACTTC.

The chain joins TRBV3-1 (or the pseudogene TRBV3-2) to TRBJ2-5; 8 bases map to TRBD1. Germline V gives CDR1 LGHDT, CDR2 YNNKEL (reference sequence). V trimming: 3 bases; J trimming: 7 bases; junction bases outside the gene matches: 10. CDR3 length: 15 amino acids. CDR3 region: CASSQAQGARGTQYF. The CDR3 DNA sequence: TGTGCCAGCAGCCAGGCCCAGGGGGCCCGGGGGACCCAGTACTTC.